The next 21 T cell receptor beta chains were all read from a single sample in a study of blood T cells in healthy people across ages. A second 7 to 11 cycle PCR used barcoded and J-beta primers. TCRdb reprocessed the 5' RACE reads with MiXCR, giving one entry per CDR3 protein. This sample has 1.5 million to 2 million distinct CDR3 sequences, with 49% found just once. The sample consisted of blood. Source of these receptors: a middle-aged woman in good health.

The genes are TRBV5-6 and TRBJ2-1, with 7 bases lining up with TRBD1. Germline V CDR1 and CDR2: SGHDT, YYEEEE. CDR3 size: 15 residues. V lost 4 bases to trimming and J lost 9 bases; unmatched junction nucleotides: 13. CDR3 protein: CASSGADRVPGEQFF. CDR3 in DNA: TGTGCCAGCAGCGGGGCCGACAGGGTTCCGGGTGAGCAGTTCTTC.

This clonotype was seen only a few times. The rearrangement joins TRBV5-5 to TRBJ1-1; no definite D call. The CDR3 extends over 15 amino acids. Deletions cut 1 base from V and 0 bases from J, with 10 bases between. Germline V CDR1 and CDR2: SGHKS, YYEKEE (reference sequence). CDR3 loop: CASSLRATMNTEAFF. DNA of the CDR3: TGTGCCAGCAGCTTGCGAGCGACGATGAACACTGAAGCTTTCTTT.

The chain uses TRBV12-3 or TRBV12-4 and TRBJ2-1; 7 bases map to TRBD1. The length of the CDR3 is 14 residues. J gave up 6 bases and V 6 bases, and 8 bases lay outside the gene matches. The CDR3 here is CASRGGAQINEQFF. The CDR3, as DNA: TGTGCCAGCAGAGGGGGCGCACAGATCAATGAGCAGTTCTTC.

The rearrangement joins TRBV6-6 to TRBJ2-3; D is unresolved. Germline V gene data show CDR1 as MNHNY and CDR2 as SVGAGI (reference sequence). Trimming shortened V by 11 bases and J by 2 bases, and 14 bases separated the two germline ends. This CDR3 has 13 amino acids. The CDR3 nucleotides read TGTGCCGGCACTGGCGAATACACAGATACGCAGTATTTT. This gives the protein CAGTGEYTDTQYF.

This sequence joins TRBV29-1 and TRBJ1-1; 7 nucleotides align to TRBD1. With V trimmed by 6 bases and J by 3 bases, 4 bases remained unmatched. The germline gives CDR1 SQVTM, CDR2 ANQGSEA. CDR3 length: 12 amino acids. CDR3 DNA sequence: TGCAGCGTCAAAACAGGGGACACTGAAGCTTTCTTT. It translates to CSVKTGDTEAFF.

The CDR3 sequence is CASSTEFNEKLFF. The CDR3 nucleotides are TGTGCCAGCAGCACAGAGTTTAATGAAAAACTGTTTTTT. The J gene is TRBJ1-4, the V gene TRBV7-9; D not certain. V was pared by 5 bases and J by 4 bases, with 8 bases between. The germline V gene has CDR1 SEHNR and CDR2 FQNEAQ (reference sequence). The CDR3 length is 13 residues.

The chain joins TRBV7-9 to TRBJ2-3; 8 nucleotides match TRBD1. Germline CDR1 SEHNR, CDR2 FQNEAQ (reference sequence). Trimming removed 3 bases from V and 6 bases from J; junction bases left unmatched: 11. The CDR3 runs 16 residues. CDR3 DNA: TGTGCCAGCAGCTTTTCAGGACAGGGAATTTTCGATACGCAGTATTTT. It yields the protein CASSFSGQGIFDTQYF.

To note about this clonotype: Its ends do not fully match the called genes, so a read error is possible. The chain recombines TRBV20-1 with TRBJ2-1; 8 positions agree with TRBD2. Per the germline V gene, CDR1 is DFQATT and CDR2 is SNEGSKA (reference sequence). CDR3 length: 17 residues. The CDR3 nucleotides read TGCGGTGCCGGGGGGGCAGGAGCCGCCCTCTCCTACAATGAGCAGTTCTTC. It yields the protein CGAGGAGAALSYNEQFF.

The count of this clonotype is one. The chain employs TRBV9 and TRBJ1-2; TRBD1 is a possible D gene (6 bases). Per germline, CDR1 SGDLS and CDR2 YYNGEE. Trimming removed 0 bases at V and 4 bases at J, with 10 bases between. The CDR3 has 14 amino acids. Here the CDR3 DNA reads TGTGCCAGCAGCGTAGAGGGGGGAACCTATGGCTACACCTTC. This encodes CASSVEGGTYGYTF.

The genes are TRBV27 and TRBJ1-2; a possible D gene is TRBD1 (6 bases). V lost 5 bases and J 4 bases, leaving 23 bases between the germline ends. CDR3 length: 17 amino acids. Germline V CDR1 and CDR2: MNHEY, SMNVEV (reference sequence). This CDR3 is CASSLSAQGYEPYGYTF. The CDR3 DNA follows: TGTGCCAGCAGTCTCTCAGCCCAGGGGTACGAACCCTATGGCTACACCTTC.

The chain links TRBV5-1 to TRBJ2-1; tentative D call: TRBD1 (6 bases). Germline values: CDR1 SGHRS, CDR2 YFSETQ. CDR3 length: 21 residues. The germline V and J ends were trimmed by 0 bases and 0 bases, with 25 bases remaining between them. CDR3: CASSLAPGHIKASSSYNEQFF. CDR3 coding DNA: TGCGCCAGCAGCTTGGCACCGGGACACATAAAGGCCTCAAGCTCCTACAATGAGCAGTTCTTC.

The CDR3 DNA follows: TGTGCCAGCAGCTTAGGACTAGCGGGAGCAAGAGGCTGCGAGCAGTACTTC. This sequence encodes CASSLGLAGARGCEQYF. The chain couples TRBV5-6 to TRBJ2-7; 13 bases map to TRBD2. J lost 6 bases, V lost 2 bases, and 11 bases had no gene match. Per germline, CDR1 SGHDT and CDR2 YYEEEE. CDR3 length: 17 residues.

The chain recombines TRBV5-1 with TRBJ1-2; weak D call: TRBD1 (6 bases). The CDR3 spans 14 residues. Germline V gene lookup returns CDR1 SGHRS and CDR2 YFSETQ. Trimming stripped 4 bases from V and 6 bases from J, with 16 bases between. CDR3 sequence: CASSRIGTRNGYTF. The DNA for the CDR3 is TGCGCCAGCAGCCGCATTGGGACAAGGAATGGCTACACCTTC.

J is TRBJ2-3 and V is TRBV4-2; the match to TRBD2 covers 13 bases. The CDR3 is 16 amino acids. Trimming removed 2 bases from V and 5 bases from J; junction bases left unmatched: 4. Germline CDR1 reads LGHNA; CDR2 reads YNFKEQ. The CDR3 bases are TGTGCCAGCAGCCAACGGACTAGCGGGGGAGGAGATACGCAGTATTTT. Its protein product is CASSQRTSGGGDTQYF.

The chain joins TRBV5-6 to TRBJ2-3, with a tentative D call TRBD2 (5 bases). Trimming pared 7 bases from V and 4 bases from J, leaving 19 bases between. Germline lookup yields CDR1 SGHDT and CDR2 YYEEEE. This CDR3 is 15 amino acids long. The CDR3 loop reads CASGRLGVLSDTQYF. The CDR3, as DNA: TGTGCCAGCGGACGCCTCGGGGTTTTATCAGATACGCAGTATTTT. Complete variable domain (other parts from reference TRBV5-6 and TRBJ2-3): DAGVTQSPTHLIKTRGQQVTLRCSPKSGHDTVSWYQQALGQGPQFIFQYYEEEERQRGNFPDRFSGHQFPNYSSELNVNALLLGDSALYLCASGRLGVLSDTQYFGPGTRLTVL.

The chain is built from TRBV27 and TRBJ2-7; 11 nucleotides line up with TRBD2. TRBJ2-5 explains the end of the DNA better; the J call may be wrong. The CDR3 is made up of 16 amino acids. Germline V CDR1 and CDR2: MNHEY, SMNVEV (reference sequence). The CDR3 spells CASSLWGTSGWETQYF. The CDR3 DNA reads as TGTGCCAGCAGTTTATGGGGGACTAGCGGTTGGGAGACCCAGTACTTC.

Of note for this clonotype: The junction and the germline gene differ at one end; a read error may be behind it. The V call is TRBV27, the J call TRBJ2-4; 7 bases agree with TRBD1. This CDR3 is built from 21 residues. CDR1 is MNHEY and CDR2 is SMNVEV in the germline V gene (reference sequence). The CDR3 DNA reads as TGTGCCGGCAGTTTATCGGGGAAAAGGACAGGAAGGATCTTAGGCAAAAACATTCAGTACTTC. This sequence encodes CAGSLSGKRTGRILGKNIQYF.

This chain links TRBV20-1 with TRBJ2-7, with D tentatively TRBD2 (5 bases). The germline gives CDR1 DFQATT, CDR2 SNEGSKA (reference sequence). The CDR3 extends over 12 amino acids. V lost 2 bases to trimming and J lost 7 bases, with 12 bases between them. The CDR3 sequence is CSARYLRAEQYF. The CDR3 nucleotides are TGCAGTGCTAGATACTTGAGGGCGGAGCAGTACTTC.

This CDR3 is CASSLYPTRNEKLFF. CDR3 DNA sequence: TGTGCCAGCAGTTTATACCCGACACGTAATGAAAAACTGTTTTTT. This chain joins TRBV27 and TRBJ1-4; D ambiguous. The CDR3 has 15 amino acids. The germline gives CDR1 MNHEY, CDR2 SMNVEV (reference sequence). Deletions cut 1 base from V and 4 bases from J, with 10 bases between.

This clonotype was seen only a few times. The chain recombines TRBV7-9 with TRBJ2-3; D might be TRBD1 or TRBD2, each matching 5 bases. Germline CDR1 is SEHNR and CDR2 is FQNEAQ (reference sequence). The V and J ends lost 1 base and 7 bases respectively, with 9 bases between them. The CDR3 loop spans 13 amino acids. CDR3 region: CASSLDGGHTQYF. The DNA for the CDR3 is TGTGCCAGCAGCTTAGATGGGGGTCATACGCAGTATTTT.

This clonotype was recorded once. The chain is built from TRBV27 and TRBJ2-3, with D tentatively TRBD2 (6 bases). V lost 2 bases, J lost 6 bases, and 12 bases lay in between. The CDR3 has 14 amino acids. In germline, CDR1 is MNHEY, CDR2 SMNVEV (reference sequence). CDR3 protein: CASSLVEGRDTQYF. CDR3 DNA sequence: TGTGCCAGCAGTTTAGTAGAGGGGAGGGATACGCAGTATTTT.